Below are 14 T cell receptor beta chains sequenced from a single sample in a study of shared clonotypes between healthy human individuals. Some clones are missing from TCRdb's copy, which holds only in-frame ones; the method was immunoSEQ multiplex PCR. The sample has around 1 million clones, over 75% seen once; the top ten hold about 1.5%. Input material: memory CD4+ T cells sorted from blood. Sample subset: CD45RA-negative fraction. The receptor source for this set is a man aged 18 to 30 in good health.

This rearrangement joins TRBV5-8 to TRBJ2-7; D is undetermined. Germline CDR1 reads SGHTS; CDR2 reads YDEGEE. The length of the CDR3 is 15 residues. V was trimmed by 0 bases and J by 3 bases, leaving 13 bases between them. The CDR3 nucleotides are TGTGCCAGCAGCTTGGGACAACCAAGCATCTACGAGCAGTACTTC. This translates into CASSLGQPSIYEQYF.

In its sample, this clone was seen a few times. The J gene is TRBJ1-4, the V gene TRBV30, with D possibly matching TRBD1 (6 bases). Trimming removed 3 bases at V and 8 bases at J, with 7 bases between. The CDR3 is 11 amino acids. Looked up from germline, CDR1 is GTSNPN and CDR2 is SVGIG (reference sequence). This CDR3 reads CAWRGQEKLFF. In DNA form, the CDR3 reads TGTGCCTGGAGAGGACAGGAAAAACTGTTTTTT.

V is TRBV6-5 and J is TRBJ2-7, with 10 bases that match TRBD1. CDR1 is MNHEY and CDR2 is SVGAGI in the germline V gene. The junction had 6 bases not matched to a gene; V was cut back by 5 bases and J by 5 bases. This CDR3 region has 14 residues. The CDR3 is CASSAPGQGNEQYF. The CDR3 DNA reads as TGTGCCAGCAGTGCTCCGGGACAGGGGAACGAGCAGTACTTC.

The gene calls are TRBV5-4 and TRBJ1-2; weak D call: TRBD1 (5 bases). The V end was cut by 4 bases, the J end by 6 bases, with 13 bases between. The CDR3 consists of 13 residues. CDR1 is SGHNT and CDR2 is YYREEE in the germline V gene (reference sequence). In DNA, the CDR3 is TGTGCCAGCAGCCCCAGCGCGGGGGATGGCTACACCTTC. It specifies CASSPSAGDGYTF.

V gene TRBV28 combines with J gene TRBJ1-2; D is perhaps TRBD1 (5 bases). The CDR3 extends over 12 amino acids. With 6 bases removed from V and 7 bases from J, the gap between germline ends came to 12 bases. Germline-derived CDR1 and CDR2 are MDHEN and SYDVKM. In nucleotides, the CDR3 is TGTGCCAGCAGGCAGGACATTTCTGGCTACACCTTC. It is translated as CASRQDISGYTF.

This rearrangement joins TRBV7-3 to TRBJ2-3; a weak D match, TRBD1 (5 bases). Germline CDR1 and CDR2: SGHTA and FQGTGA. This CDR3 region has 14 residues. Trimming stripped 2 bases from V and 5 bases from J, with 11 bases between. The CDR3 nucleotides are TGTGCCAGCAGCTTACTGGGGCATGGAGATACGCAGTATTTT. This codes for CASSLLGHGDTQYF.

This clone was observed a single time. One junction end disagrees with the germline gene, perhaps due to a read error. The J gene is TRBJ2-7, the V gene TRBV7-7, with 8 positions matching TRBD1. The CDR3 loop spans 17 amino acids. Germline V gene data show CDR1 as SSHAT and CDR2 as FNYEAQ (reference sequence). The CDR3 protein is CASSTDRVKSGDYEQYF. CDR3 in DNA: TGTGCTAGCAGCACGGACAGGGTTAAATCAGGAGACTACGAGCAGTACTTC. Full variable domain (outside the CDR3, taken from reference TRBV7-7 and TRBJ2-7): GAGVSQSPRYKVTKRGQDVTLRCDPISSHATLYWYQQALGQGPEFLTYFNYEAQPDKSGLPSDRFSAERPEGSISTLTIQRTEQRDSAMYRCASSTDRVKSGDYEQYFGPGTRLTVT.

This clone turned up a few times. Other DNA sequences within the sample encode an identical CDR3. CDR3 protein: CASSTQSAGELFF. The CDR3 DNA sequence: TGTGCCAGTAGTACACAGTCTGCCGGGGAGCTGTTTTTT. The chain has TRBV19 and TRBJ2-2, with D hard to call. The CDR3 spans 13 residues. V was clipped by 4 bases and J by 6 bases, with 9 bases between them. Germline V gene data show CDR1 as LNHDA and CDR2 as SQIVND (reference sequence).

This chain connects TRBV7-2 to TRBJ2-7; D is perhaps TRBD2 (5 bases). Germline V gene lookup returns CDR1 SGHTA and CDR2 FQGNSA. The CDR3 totals 13 residues. The V end lost 3 bases, the J end lost 6 bases, and 12 bases lay between the germline ends. The CDR3 bases are TGTGCCAGCAGCTTTACTAGTGAGGGCGAGCAGTACTTC. This codes for CASSFTSEGEQYF.

This clone appeared a single time. The chain links TRBV11-2 to TRBJ2-1; D is uncertain. The CDR3 length is 14 residues. With 0 bases removed from V and 5 bases from J, the gap between germline ends came to 8 bases. Germline-derived CDR1 and CDR2 are SGHAT and FQNNGV. The CDR3 DNA reads TGTGCCAGCAGCTTAGATCGTGGGCACAATGAGCAGTTCTTC. The encoded protein is CASSLDRGHNEQFF. Using reference TRBV11-2 and TRBJ2-1 for the parts outside the CDR3, the full variable domain is EAGVAQSPRYKIIEKRQSVAFWCNPISGHATLYWYQQILGQGPKLLIQFQNNGVVDDSQLPKDRFSAERLKGVDSTLKIQPAKLEDSAVYLCASSLDRGHNEQFFGPGTRLTVL.

This chain joins TRBV6-5 and TRBJ1-3; no definite D call. The V and J ends lost 6 bases and 0 bases respectively, with 9 bases between them. The CDR3 consists of 14 residues. Germline V gene lookup returns CDR1 MNHEY and CDR2 SVGAGI. CDR3 loop: CASRAYSSGNTIYF. CDR3 bases: TGTGCCAGCAGAGCTTATAGCTCTGGAAACACCATATATTTT.

This chain joins TRBV7-9 and TRBJ1-6, with a weak D call TRBD1 (6 bases). The ends were cut back, 5 bases at V and 7 bases at J, with 12 bases in the middle. CDR3 length equals 14 residues. From germline, CDR1 is SEHNR and CDR2 FQNEAQ (reference sequence). The CDR3 spells CASSQDSPNSPLHF. The CDR3 nucleotides are TGTGCCAGCAGCCAGGACAGCCCCAATTCACCCCTCCACTTT.

V usage is TRBV7-2 and J usage is TRBJ2-7; TRBD1 might be the D (6 bases). This CDR3 is 14 amino acids long. Deletions cut 3 bases from V and 3 bases from J, with 12 bases between. CDR1 SGHTA and CDR2 FQGNSA come from the germline V gene. CDR3 loop: CASSFYQGIYEQYF. CDR3 DNA sequence: TGTGCCAGCAGCTTTTATCAGGGGATCTACGAGCAGTACTTC.

The chain combines TRBV5-6 with TRBJ2-1, with TRBD2 identical over 14 bases. J was trimmed by 7 bases and V by 4 bases; bases with no gene match: 4. The CDR3 is 15 amino acids. In germline, CDR1 is SGHDT, CDR2 YYEEEE. Here the CDR3 DNA reads TGTGCCAGCAGCCCAGGGACTAGCGGGAGTAATGAGCAGTTCTTC. Its translation is CASSPGTSGSNEQFF.